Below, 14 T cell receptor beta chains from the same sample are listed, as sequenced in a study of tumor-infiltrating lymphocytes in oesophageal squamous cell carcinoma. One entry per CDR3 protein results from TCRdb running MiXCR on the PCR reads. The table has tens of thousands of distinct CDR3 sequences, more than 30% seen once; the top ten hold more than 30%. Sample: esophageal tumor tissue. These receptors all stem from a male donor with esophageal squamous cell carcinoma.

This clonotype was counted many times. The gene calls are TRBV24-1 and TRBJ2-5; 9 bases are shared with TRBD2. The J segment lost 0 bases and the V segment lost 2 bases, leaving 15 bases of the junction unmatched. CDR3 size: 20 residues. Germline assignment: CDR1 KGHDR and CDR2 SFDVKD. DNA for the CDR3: TGTGCCACCAGTGATTACTTAGCGGGGGAGACCCCTTGGTACCAAGAGACCCAGTACTTC. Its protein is CATSDYLAGETPWYQETQYF.

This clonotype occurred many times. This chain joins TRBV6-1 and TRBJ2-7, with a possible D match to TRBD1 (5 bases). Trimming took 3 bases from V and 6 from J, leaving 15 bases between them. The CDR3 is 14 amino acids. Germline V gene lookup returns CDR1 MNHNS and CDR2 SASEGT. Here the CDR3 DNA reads TGTGCCAGCAGTGAGCAGGGCAGTATGTTCGAGCAGTACTTC. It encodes CASSEQGSMFEQYF.

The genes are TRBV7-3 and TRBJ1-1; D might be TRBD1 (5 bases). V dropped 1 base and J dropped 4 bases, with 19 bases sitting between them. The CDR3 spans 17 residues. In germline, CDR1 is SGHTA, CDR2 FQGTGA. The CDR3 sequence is CASSLRRPGPSGTEAFF. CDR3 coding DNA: TGTGCCAGCAGCTTAAGGCGGCCGGGACCGTCCGGCACTGAAGCTTTCTTT.

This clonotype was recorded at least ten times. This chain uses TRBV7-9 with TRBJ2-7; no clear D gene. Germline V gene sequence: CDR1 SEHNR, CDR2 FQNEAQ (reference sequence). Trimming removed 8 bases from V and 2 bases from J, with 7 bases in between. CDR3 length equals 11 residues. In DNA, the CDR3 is TGTGCCAGCGCGACGGCCTACGAGCAGTACTTC. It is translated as CASATAYEQYF.

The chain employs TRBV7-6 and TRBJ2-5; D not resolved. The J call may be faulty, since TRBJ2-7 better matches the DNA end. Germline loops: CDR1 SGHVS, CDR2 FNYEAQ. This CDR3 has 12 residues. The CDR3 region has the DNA TGTGCCAGCAGCTTAGCGATAGGCGAGCAGTACTTC. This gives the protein CASSLAIGEQYF.

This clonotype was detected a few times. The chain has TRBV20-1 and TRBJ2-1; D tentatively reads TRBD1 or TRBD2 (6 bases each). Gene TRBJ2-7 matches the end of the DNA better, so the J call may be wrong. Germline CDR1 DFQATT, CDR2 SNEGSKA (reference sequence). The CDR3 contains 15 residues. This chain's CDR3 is CSARDLRGPNNEQYF. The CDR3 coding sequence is TGCAGTGCTAGAGATCTCCGGGGGCCTAACAATGAGCAGTACTTC.

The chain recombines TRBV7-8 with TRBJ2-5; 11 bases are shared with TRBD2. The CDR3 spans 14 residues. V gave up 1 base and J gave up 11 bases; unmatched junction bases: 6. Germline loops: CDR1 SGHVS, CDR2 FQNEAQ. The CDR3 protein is CASSLVAGGLEQYF. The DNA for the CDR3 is TGTGCCAGCAGCTTAGTAGCGGGAGGGCTTGAGCAGTACTTC.

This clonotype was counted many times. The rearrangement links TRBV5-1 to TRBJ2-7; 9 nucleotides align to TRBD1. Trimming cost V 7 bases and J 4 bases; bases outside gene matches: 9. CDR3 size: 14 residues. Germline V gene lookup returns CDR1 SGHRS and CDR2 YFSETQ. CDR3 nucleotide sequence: TGCGCCAGCTGGCGGGGGACAGGGTGGTACGAGCAGTACTTC. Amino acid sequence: CASWRGTGWYEQYF. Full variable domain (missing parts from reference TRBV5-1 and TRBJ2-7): KAGVTQTPRYLIKTRGQQVTLSCSPISGHRSVSWYQQTPGQGLQFLFEYFSETQRNKGNFPGRFSGRQFSNSRSEMNVSTLELGDSALYLCASWRGTGWYEQYFGPGTRLTVT.

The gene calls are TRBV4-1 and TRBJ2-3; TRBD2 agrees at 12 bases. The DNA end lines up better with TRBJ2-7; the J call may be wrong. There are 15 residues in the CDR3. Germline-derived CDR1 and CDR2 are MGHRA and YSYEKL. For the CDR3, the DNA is TGCGCCAGCAGCGACCTAGCGGGAGGGCCGCACGAGCAGTACTTC. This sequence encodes CASSDLAGGPHEQYF.

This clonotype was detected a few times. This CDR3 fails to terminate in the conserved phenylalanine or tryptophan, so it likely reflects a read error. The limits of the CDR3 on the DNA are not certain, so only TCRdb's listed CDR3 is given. The CDR3 region is CATTAGGSQGGYTFGS. V and J are TRBV6-1 and TRBJ2-5; TRBD1 reflects the table's D call only, with no check against the DNA. In germline, CDR1 is MNHNS, CDR2 SASEGT. The CDR3 numbers 16 amino acids, ends counted.

CDR3 residues: CASKDFLRETQFF. Here the CDR3 DNA reads TGTGCCAGCAAGGACTTCTTGCGAGAGACTCAGTTCTTC. This chain connects TRBV7-9 to TRBJ2-1; a weak D match, TRBD2 (5 bases). In germline, CDR1 is SEHNR, CDR2 FQNEAQ (reference sequence). CDR3 size: 13 residues. Trimming removed 7 bases at V and 13 bases at J, with 20 bases between.

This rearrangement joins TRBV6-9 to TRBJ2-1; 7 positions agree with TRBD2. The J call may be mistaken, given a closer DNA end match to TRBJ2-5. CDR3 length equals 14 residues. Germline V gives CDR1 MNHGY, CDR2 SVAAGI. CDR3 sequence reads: CASTRTRASETQYF. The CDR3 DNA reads TGTGCCAGCACCAGGACTAGGGCCTCGGAGACCCAGTACTTC.

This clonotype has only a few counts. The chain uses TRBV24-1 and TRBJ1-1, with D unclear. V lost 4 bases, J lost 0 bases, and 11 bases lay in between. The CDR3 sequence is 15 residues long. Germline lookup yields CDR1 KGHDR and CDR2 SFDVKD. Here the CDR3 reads CATSESLEMNTEAFF. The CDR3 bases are TGTGCCACCAGTGAATCTTTAGAAATGAACACTGAAGCTTTCTTT.

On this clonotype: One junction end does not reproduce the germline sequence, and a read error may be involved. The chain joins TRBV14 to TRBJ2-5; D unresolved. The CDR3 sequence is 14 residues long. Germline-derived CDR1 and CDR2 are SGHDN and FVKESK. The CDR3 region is CASSQGGYYPPLHF. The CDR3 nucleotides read TGTGCCAGCAGCCAAGGCGGATACTATCCACCCCTCCACTTC.